Following are 9 T cell receptor beta chains from one sample sequenced in a study of blood T cell repertoires in COVID-19. Sequenced by immunoSEQ multiplex PCR; TCRdb stores in-frame clones only, minus some. The sample comprises 30,000 to 40,000 clones, about nine tenths of which are singletons, and 9.5% to 13% rests with the top ten. Sequenced input: peripheral blood. These receptor sequences come from a man older than 75 with active COVID-19.

The genes are TRBV7-2 and TRBJ1-3; D is unclear. V gave up 1 base and J gave up 2 bases, with 3 bases separating them. Germline lookup yields CDR1 SGHTA and CDR2 FQGNSA. This CDR3 is 13 amino acids long. This CDR3 reads CASSLGPGNTIYF. In nucleotides, the CDR3 is TGTGCCAGCAGCTTAGGGCCTGGAAACACCATATATTTT.

The gene calls are TRBV28 and TRBJ1-5; no definite D call. The V gene lost 3 bases and the J gene lost 8 bases, with 11 bases spanning the gap. The CDR3 has 13 residues. Germline CDR1 is MDHEN and CDR2 is SYDVKM. Here the CDR3 reads CASSFPTREPQHF. The DNA of the CDR3 is TGTGCCAGCAGTTTCCCCACACGGGAGCCCCAGCATTTT.

The table lists this clone with a count of one. The chain recombines TRBV28 with TRBJ2-3; unclear D gene. The CDR3 extends over 14 amino acids. Trimming removed 1 base from V and 6 bases from J, with 11 bases in between. Germline V gene sequence: CDR1 MDHEN, CDR2 SYDVKM. The CDR3 DNA is TGTGCCAGCAGTTTATCAGGCCGTACCGATACGCAGTATTTT. It codes for CASSLSGRTDTQYF.

The rearrangement joins TRBV6-5 to TRBJ2-5, with 10 positions matching TRBD2. Per the germline V gene, CDR1 is MNHEY and CDR2 is SVGAGI. V lost 7 bases to trimming and J lost 1 base; unmatched junction nucleotides: 3. The CDR3 spans 14 residues. CDR3 region: CASIRTSGQETQYF. In nucleotides, the CDR3 is TGTGCCAGCATCCGGACTAGCGGCCAAGAGACCCAGTACTTC.

V is TRBV24-1 and J is TRBJ2-2; D may be TRBD1 (6 bases). Germline-derived CDR1 and CDR2 are KGHDR and SFDVKD. CDR3 length equals 16 residues. The V end was cut by 4 bases, the J end by 5 bases, with 16 bases between. The chain's CDR3 is CATSDTGQRKTGELFF. The CDR3 bases are TGTGCCACCAGTGACACCGGACAGAGGAAAACCGGGGAGCTGTTTTTT.

Note on this clone: The junction departs from the called germline gene at one end, perhaps through a read error. The chain combines TRBV6-4 with TRBJ2-7; the match to TRBD1 covers 10 bases. The CDR3 is 19 residues long. Germline V gene sequence: CDR1 MRHNA, CDR2 SNTAGT. CDR3 sequence reads: CASSESDRGLVVFSHEQYF. CDR3 bases: TGTGCCAGCAGTGAGTCCGACAGGGGGCTAGTCGTGTTCTCCCACGAGCAGTACTTC.

The CDR3 DNA sequence: TGTGCCAGCAGCGGAAACCGGGGAAGCTATGGCTACACCTTC. It translates to CASSGNRGSYGYTF. The rearrangement joins TRBV7-2 to TRBJ1-2, with no clear D. Germline V lookup: CDR1 SGHTA, CDR2 FQGNSA. V was pared by 5 bases and J by 4 bases, with 14 bases between. The CDR3 spans 14 residues.

The J gene is TRBJ2-2, the V gene TRBV10-3; the D is unclear. The germline V gene has CDR1 ENHRY and CDR2 SYGVKD. The CDR3 spans 15 residues. V gave up 0 bases and J gave up 3 bases, with 8 bases separating them. The CDR3 DNA reads TGTGCCATCAGTGAGTCGATGACTGACACCGGGGAGCTGTTTTTT. Translation gives CAISESMTDTGELFF.

J is TRBJ2-7 and V is TRBV10-3, with 7 bases fitting TRBD2. The CDR3 is 14 amino acids. Per the germline V gene, CDR1 is ENHRY and CDR2 is SYGVKD. The J segment lost 2 bases and the V segment lost 1 base, leaving 2 bases of the junction unmatched. The CDR3 bases are TGTGCCATCAGTGAGTTTGGGGGGGCCTACGAGCAGTACTTC. As protein: CAISEFGGAYEQYF.